This TCR beta chain was captured in a study of T cells in localized non-small cell lung cancer. Findings and caveats of the study: Longer overall survival was associated with a higher density of T cells in the blood.

This CDR3 spans 15 amino acids. The germline CDR1 and CDR2 sequences are ENHRY and SYGVKD. The ends lost 2 bases at V and 5 bases at J; junction bases unmatched: 3. Turning to this clone: Its antigen remains unidentified.

The protocol was immunoSEQ multiplex PCR, while the TCRdb copy is restricted to in-frame clones and leaves out a portion. The sample has approximately 1,000 clones; approximately 33% are singletons. V gene TRBV10-3 combines with J gene TRBJ1-2, with 12 bases lining up with TRBD1. The clonotype comes from a female donor over 55 with stage III squamous cell lung carcinoma. Here the sequenced sample was normal lung tissue next to the tumor, taken before any cancer treatment. The chain's CDR3 is CAISEGTGGFYGYTF. The CDR3 bases are TGTGCCATCAGTGAGGGGACAGGGGGCTTTTATGGCTACACCTTC.